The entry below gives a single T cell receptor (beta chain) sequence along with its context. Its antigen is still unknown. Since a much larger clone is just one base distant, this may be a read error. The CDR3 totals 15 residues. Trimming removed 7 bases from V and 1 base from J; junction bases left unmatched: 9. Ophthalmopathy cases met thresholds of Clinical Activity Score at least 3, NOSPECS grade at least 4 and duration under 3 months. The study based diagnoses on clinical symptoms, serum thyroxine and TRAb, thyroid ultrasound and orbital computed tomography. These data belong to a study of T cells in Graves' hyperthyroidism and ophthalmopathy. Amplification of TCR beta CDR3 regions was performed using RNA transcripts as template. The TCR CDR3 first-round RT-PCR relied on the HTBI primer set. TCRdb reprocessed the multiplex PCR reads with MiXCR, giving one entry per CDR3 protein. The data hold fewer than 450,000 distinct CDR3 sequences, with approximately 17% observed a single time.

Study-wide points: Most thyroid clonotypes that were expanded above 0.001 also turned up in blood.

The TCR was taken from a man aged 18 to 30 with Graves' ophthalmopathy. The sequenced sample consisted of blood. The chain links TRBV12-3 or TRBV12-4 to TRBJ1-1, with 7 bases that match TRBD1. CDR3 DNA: TGTGCCAGCAATCCACAGGGGCCATCGAACACTGAAGCTTTCTTT. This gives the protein CASNPQGPSNTEAFF.